A selection of T cell receptor beta chains follows, all from one sample in a study of blood T cells in healthy people across ages. MiXCR, run by TCRdb on the 5' RACE reads, gives a single entry per CDR3 protein. This table has approximately 1.5 million distinct CDR3 sequences, about 35% appearing once. Sequencing was carried out using blood. The receptors shown here come from a woman aged 25 to 39 in good health. CDR3s include the opening cysteine and the closing phenylalanine or tryptophan. The order of the fields is V gene, J gene, clone size, CDR3 length, D gene, CDR3 DNA, CDR3 protein. A D gene is named only where the DNA matches it firmly. Clone size is given for some rows only: seen once, a few or many times, or a class if the clone is expanded.

v_gene: TRBV20-1
j_gene: TRBJ2-1
abundance: -
len: 15
d_gene: TRBD2
CDR3nt: TGCAGTGCGCGGACCGGGACTAGCATTTACAATGAGCAGTTCTTC
CDR3aa: CSARTGTSIYNEQFF

v_gene: TRBV7-9
j_gene: TRBJ1-2
abundance: -
len: 12
d_gene: TRBD1
CDR3nt: TGTGCCAGCAGCGTGACAGGGGTCGGCTACACCTTC
CDR3aa: CASSVTGVGYTF

v_gene: TRBV27
j_gene: TRBJ2-3
abundance: once
len: 13
d_gene: -
CDR3nt: TGTGCCAGCGCGGGCCTCGAGGCAGATACGCAGTATTTT
CDR3aa: CASAGLEADTQYF

v_gene: TRBV6-1
j_gene: TRBJ1-5
abundance: few
len: 12
d_gene: -
CDR3nt: TGTGCCAGCAGTGAAGGGGAAAGGCCCCAGCATTTT
CDR3aa: CASSEGERPQHF

v_gene: TRBV5-1
j_gene: TRBJ1-2
abundance: few
len: 14
d_gene: -
CDR3nt: TGCGCCAGCAGCACCGGCGGTTCGGGCTATGGCTACACCTTC
CDR3aa: CASSTGGSGYGYTF

v_gene: TRBV7-3
j_gene: TRBJ2-1
abundance: -
len: 15
d_gene: TRBD2
CDR3nt: TGTGCCAGCAGCTTAGACAGCGGGAGGGCCAATGAGCAGTTCTTC
CDR3aa: CASSLDSGRANEQFF

v_gene: TRBV9
j_gene: TRBJ2-4
abundance: -
len: 14
d_gene: -
CDR3nt: TGTGCCAGCAGCATAGTTAGCGGCAAAAACATTCAGTACTTC
CDR3aa: CASSIVSGKNIQYF

v_gene: TRBV15
j_gene: TRBJ2-3
abundance: few
len: 16
d_gene: -
CDR3nt: TGTGCCACCAGCTTTCTCGGGGGGCCGAGCACAGATACGCAGTATTTT
CDR3aa: CATSFLGGPSTDTQYF

v_gene: TRBV11-2
j_gene: TRBJ2-1
abundance: -
len: 14
d_gene: -
CDR3nt: TGTGTCAGCACCAGTCAGGGGCGATACAATGAGCAGTTCTTC
CDR3aa: CVSTSQGRYNEQFF

v_gene: TRBV29-1
j_gene: TRBJ2-6
abundance: many
len: 13
d_gene: -
CDR3nt: TGCAGCGTAGGGGAATCTGGGGCCAACGTCCTGACTTTC
CDR3aa: CSVGESGANVLTF

v_gene: TRBV7-9
j_gene: TRBJ2-5
abundance: few
len: 13
d_gene: -
CDR3nt: TGTGCCAGCAGATACAGTAACCAAGAGACCCAGTACTTC
CDR3aa: CASRYSNQETQYF

v_gene: TRBV24-1
j_gene: TRBJ2-2
abundance: -
len: 15
d_gene: -
CDR3nt: TGTGCCACCAGTGATTTTGGTATGGGGACCGGGGAGCTGTTTTTT
CDR3aa: CATSDFGMGTGELFF

v_gene: TRBV2
j_gene: TRBJ2-3
abundance: -
len: 14
d_gene: -
CDR3nt: TGTGCCAGCAGTGAAGCTGCTGGGGCGGATACGCAGTATTTT
CDR3aa: CASSEAAGADTQYF

v_gene: TRBV6-5
j_gene: TRBJ2-7
abundance: -
len: 18
d_gene: -
CDR3nt: TGTGCCAGCAGTTCCCGGGCCCCGGGGGATTTTCGGGTTTACGAGCAGTACTTC
CDR3aa: CASSSRAPGDFRVYEQYF

v_gene: TRBV6-2/TRBV6-3
j_gene: TRBJ1-5
abundance: -
len: 16
d_gene: -
CDR3nt: TGTGCCAGCAGTTACTCGATTAGGGTCGGGTACCAGCCCCAGCATTTT
CDR3aa: CASSYSIRVGYQPQHF

v_gene: TRBV14
j_gene: TRBJ2-5
abundance: -
len: 17
d_gene: -
CDR3nt: TGTGCCAGCAGCCAAAGCCTTACGGGTAGCGGACAAGAGACCCAGTACTTC
CDR3aa: CASSQSLTGSGQETQYF

v_gene: TRBV3-1
j_gene: TRBJ2-1
abundance: many
len: 14
d_gene: TRBD2
CDR3nt: TGTGCCAGCAGCCCCAGACTAGCATCCAATGAGCAGTTCTTC
CDR3aa: CASSPRLASNEQFF

v_gene: TRBV30
j_gene: TRBJ1-1
abundance: -
len: 12
d_gene: -
CDR3nt: TGTGCCTGGGGAGGAAGGATAATTGAAGCTTTCTTT
CDR3aa: CAWGGRIIEAFF

v_gene: TRBV3-1
j_gene: TRBJ2-5
abundance: -
len: 13
d_gene: -
CDR3nt: TGTGCCAGCAGCCAAGCCTGGGAAGAGACCCAGTACTTC
CDR3aa: CASSQAWEETQYF

v_gene: TRBV15
j_gene: TRBJ2-1
abundance: few
len: 17
d_gene: -
CDR3nt: TGTGCCACCAGCAGAGATCTGAGTCTCAGCTCCTACAATGAGCAGTTCTTC
CDR3aa: CATSRDLSLSSYNEQFF

v_gene: TRBV20-1
j_gene: TRBJ1-5
abundance: -
len: 15
d_gene: -
CDR3nt: TGCAGTGCCTCGGATCAGGGCGGTAGCAATCAGCCCCAGCATTTT
CDR3aa: CSASDQGGSNQPQHF

v_gene: TRBV6-1
j_gene: TRBJ2-5
abundance: few
len: 18
d_gene: TRBD2
CDR3nt: TGTGCCAGCAGGCCAGAGATGGGACTAGCGGGAGTCTTAGAGACCCAGTACTTC
CDR3aa: CASRPEMGLAGVLETQYF

v_gene: TRBV27
j_gene: TRBJ1-2
abundance: -
len: 13
d_gene: -
CDR3nt: TGTGCCAGCAGTATTTCGGGGTACTATGGCTACACCTTC
CDR3aa: CASSISGYYGYTF

v_gene: TRBV5-1
j_gene: TRBJ2-3
abundance: few
len: 14
d_gene: -
CDR3nt: TGCGCCAGCAGCTTGGAAATAGGTACAGATACGCAGTATTTT
CDR3aa: CASSLEIGTDTQYF

v_gene: TRBV29-1
j_gene: TRBJ1-1
abundance: -
len: 11
d_gene: -
CDR3nt: TGCAGCGTCTCGGTTACACGTGAAGCTTTCTTT
CDR3aa: CSVSVTREAFF

v_gene: TRBV20-1
j_gene: TRBJ2-7
abundance: few
len: 14
d_gene: TRBD1
CDR3nt: TGCAGTGCTAGAGAGGGACAGGGGGCCCACGAGCAGTACTTC
CDR3aa: CSAREGQGAHEQYF

v_gene: TRBV5-1
j_gene: TRBJ2-1
abundance: few
len: 15
d_gene: TRBD1
CDR3nt: TGCGCCGGCAGCTTCACAGGGGTTGGAGACAATGAGCAGTTCTTC
CDR3aa: CAGSFTGVGDNEQFF

v_gene: TRBV11-2
j_gene: TRBJ2-7
abundance: -
len: 14
d_gene: -
CDR3nt: TGTGCCAGCAGCTTTCACATGAGCTCCTACGAGCAGTACTTC
CDR3aa: CASSFHMSSYEQYF

v_gene: TRBV4-1
j_gene: TRBJ2-5
abundance: -
len: 19
d_gene: TRBD2
CDR3nt: TGCGCCAGCAGCCAAGGGTGGTGGACTAGCGGGGGCTTGGGGAAGACCCAGTACTTC
CDR3aa: CASSQGWWTSGGLGKTQYF

v_gene: TRBV3-1
j_gene: TRBJ2-3
abundance: -
len: 15
d_gene: -
CDR3nt: TGTGCCAGCAGCCAGATGGCGGGTAGCACAGATACGCAGTATTTT
CDR3aa: CASSQMAGSTDTQYF

v_gene: TRBV20-1
j_gene: TRBJ2-3
abundance: many
len: 14
d_gene: TRBD2
CDR3nt: TGCAGTGCGGCCGGGACTAGCGGCACAGATACGCAGTATTTT
CDR3aa: CSAAGTSGTDTQYF

v_gene: TRBV10-3
j_gene: TRBJ1-5
abundance: -
len: 15
d_gene: -
CDR3nt: TGTGCCATCAGCCTTGGACAAAAGAGGGATCAGCCCCAGCATTTT
CDR3aa: CAISLGQKRDQPQHF

v_gene: TRBV7-9
j_gene: TRBJ2-5
abundance: few
len: 15
d_gene: TRBD1
CDR3nt: TGTGCCAGCAGCGGACGGGACAGGCGACGGGAGACCCAGTACTTC
CDR3aa: CASSGRDRRRETQYF

v_gene: TRBV5-5
j_gene: TRBJ2-1
abundance: few
len: 13
d_gene: -
CDR3nt: TGTGCCAGCAGCTTAGACAGTCACAATGAGCAGTTCTTC
CDR3aa: CASSLDSHNEQFF

v_gene: TRBV5-1
j_gene: TRBJ2-5
abundance: -
len: 14
d_gene: TRBD1
CDR3nt: TGCGCCAGCAGCTTGGCCAGACAGGGCGAGACCCAGTACTTC
CDR3aa: CASSLARQGETQYF

v_gene: TRBV12-3/TRBV12-4
j_gene: TRBJ2-3
abundance: -
len: 14
d_gene: -
CDR3nt: TGTGCCAGCTCTTTAACTGTGGGAGCAGATATGCAGTATTTT
CDR3aa: CASSLTVGADMQYF

v_gene: TRBV5-1
j_gene: TRBJ1-2
abundance: -
len: 15
d_gene: TRBD1
CDR3nt: TGCGCCAGCAGCCCAGGACAGGGCAAGGCCTATGGCTACACCTTC
CDR3aa: CASSPGQGKAYGYTF

v_gene: TRBV28
j_gene: TRBJ1-2
abundance: few
len: 17
d_gene: -
CDR3nt: TGTGCCAGCAGTTCTGTAGGGTCCCTTCTCCAGAACTATGGCTACACCTTC
CDR3aa: CASSSVGSLLQNYGYTF

v_gene: TRBV20-1
j_gene: TRBJ2-5
abundance: -
len: 13
d_gene: -
CDR3nt: TGCAGTGCCCGGGCAAACGGGCGGGAGACCCAGTACTTC
CDR3aa: CSARANGRETQYF

v_gene: TRBV4-1
j_gene: TRBJ1-1
abundance: -
len: 12
d_gene: -
CDR3nt: TGCGCCAGCAGCTGTGGTGGTACTGAAGCTTTCTTT
CDR3aa: CASSCGGTEAFF

v_gene: TRBV4-1
j_gene: TRBJ2-7
abundance: -
len: 15
d_gene: -
CDR3nt: TGCGCCAGCAGCCCCAGAAGCGCAGCCACCTACGAGCAGTACTTC
CDR3aa: CASSPRSAATYEQYF

v_gene: TRBV5-1
j_gene: TRBJ2-1
abundance: -
len: 16
d_gene: TRBD2
CDR3nt: TGCGCCAGCAGCGCCGGCGGGAGGGCCTCCTACAATGAGCAGTTCTTC
CDR3aa: CASSAGGRASYNEQFF

v_gene: TRBV18
j_gene: TRBJ1-2
abundance: -
len: 14
d_gene: -
CDR3nt: TGTGCCAGCTCACCCCTAAGGGGGGCTGATGGCTACACCTTC
CDR3aa: CASSPLRGADGYTF

v_gene: TRBV5-5
j_gene: TRBJ2-6
abundance: -
len: 13
d_gene: TRBD1
CDR3nt: TGTGCCAGCACCGTGGGACAGGGGAGGGTCCTGACTTTC
CDR3aa: CASTVGQGRVLTF

v_gene: TRBV20-1
j_gene: TRBJ2-7
abundance: few
len: 14
d_gene: -
CDR3nt: TGCAGCGCCTTGGGGCGGGAAAGCTCCTACGAGCAGTACTTC
CDR3aa: CSALGRESSYEQYF

v_gene: TRBV6-1
j_gene: TRBJ2-7
abundance: few
len: 12
d_gene: -
CDR3nt: TGTGCCAGCAGGCCCGCGGCGTACGAGCAGTACTTC
CDR3aa: CASRPAAYEQYF

v_gene: TRBV20-1
j_gene: TRBJ2-2
abundance: -
len: 13
d_gene: -
CDR3nt: TGCAGTGCTAGAACTACGCTCACCGGGGAGCTGTTTTTT
CDR3aa: CSARTTLTGELFF

v_gene: TRBV4-1
j_gene: TRBJ2-7
abundance: few
len: 20
d_gene: TRBD2
CDR3nt: TGCGCCAGCAGCCACCTAGAGGGACTAGCGGGAGGATCAAGCTCCTACGAGCAGTACTTC
CDR3aa: CASSHLEGLAGGSSSYEQYF